A selection of T cell receptor beta chains follows, all from one sample in a study of blood T cell repertoires in COVID-19. Libraries were prepared by immunoSEQ multiplex PCR; TCRdb keeps only in-frame clonotypes and omits some of them. The table records about 500,000 clones, around 90% of them present only once. The sequencing sample was made of PBMCs or T cells enriched from blood (not recorded which). Every receptor here comes from a woman under 30 who had recovered from COVID-19. CDR3s include the opening cysteine and the closing phenylalanine or tryptophan. The order of the fields is J gene, clone size, V gene, D gene, CDR3 protein, CDR3 DNA. The D gene is left open where the match is weak. Size tells how often a clone was seen (once, few, many) or the class of an expanded clone, and some rows leave it out.

j_call: TRBJ2-1; clone_size: NA; v_call: TRBV2; d_call: TRBD2; cdr3_aa: CASSEWAGVNNEQFF; cdr3_nt: TGTGCCAGCAGTGAATGGGCGGGGGTAAACAATGAGCAGTTCTTC
j_call: TRBJ2-5; clone_size: once; v_call: TRBV27; d_call: TRBD2; cdr3_aa: CASGLPSGGQETQYF; cdr3_nt: TGTGCCAGCGGCCTCCCTAGCGGGGGGCAAGAGACCCAGTACTTC
j_call: TRBJ1-2; clone_size: NA; v_call: TRBV20-1; d_call: NA; cdr3_aa: CSARERVYTF; cdr3_nt: TGCAGTGCTAGAGAGAGGGTCTACACCTTC
j_call: TRBJ2-1; clone_size: NA; v_call: TRBV11-2; d_call: NA; cdr3_aa: CASSPGIAAYNEQFF; cdr3_nt: TGTGCCAGCAGCCCCGGGATAGCGGCGTACAATGAGCAGTTCTTC
j_call: TRBJ2-7; clone_size: NA; v_call: TRBV27; d_call: TRBD2; cdr3_aa: CASSSGLAGSF; cdr3_nt: TGTGCCAGCAGTTCCGGACTAGCGGGGTCCTTC
j_call: TRBJ2-5; clone_size: NA; v_call: TRBV20-1; d_call: NA; cdr3_aa: CSARWAGTQYF; cdr3_nt: TGCAGTGCTAGATGGGCGGGGACCCAGTACTTC
j_call: TRBJ2-7; clone_size: NA; v_call: TRBV10-1; d_call: TRBD1; cdr3_aa: CASSDRGTGGSYEQYF; cdr3_nt: TGCGCCAGCAGTGACAGAGGGACAGGGGGCTCCTACGAGCAGTACTTC
j_call: TRBJ2-1; clone_size: NA; v_call: TRBV4-1; d_call: NA; cdr3_aa: CASSQVGAGNEQFF; cdr3_nt: TGCGCCAGCAGCCAAGTAGGGGCCGGCAATGAGCAGTTCTTC
j_call: TRBJ1-1; clone_size: NA; v_call: TRBV14; d_call: TRBD1; cdr3_aa: CASSPGTANTEAFF; cdr3_nt: TGTGCCAGCAGCCCCGGGACAGCTAACACTGAAGCTTTCTTT
j_call: TRBJ1-4; clone_size: NA; v_call: TRBV5-5; d_call: TRBD1; cdr3_aa: CASSSGQGRNSWEKLFF; cdr3_nt: TGTGCCAGCAGCTCCGGACAGGGAAGAAACTCGTGGGAAAAACTGTTTTTT